The sequence of this T cell receptor beta chain was determined in a study of T cells expressing NK-cell markers. A word on this clonotype: Antigen unknown.

It was by 5'RACE template switching with UMIs that TCR beta cDNA was made. TCRdb re-called the 5' RACE reads; every CDR3 protein appears as one record, without DNA. The ten most abundant clones cover around a tenth of a sample with roughly 390,000 distinct CDR3 sequences. Study-level findings and limits: HCMV specificity of expanded NKG2C+ T cell clones remained unclear.

The CDR3 loop spans 15 amino acids. Germline loops: CDR1 DFQATT, CDR2 SNEGSKA (reference sequence). The chain joins TRBV20-1 to TRBJ2-1; the TCRdb call, TRBD2, lacks DNA for checking. Sequenced: blood T cells: a sorted CD56 or NKG2C T cell subset, CD4+ or CD8+ T cells, or bulk PBMC T cells (not recorded which). This TCR was recovered from a woman in her forties or fifties in good health. CDR3 region: CSARQGLNGYNEQFF.